A single sample gave rise to the 17 T cell receptor beta chains below, sequenced in a study of blood T cell repertoires in COVID-19. Libraries were prepared by immunoSEQ multiplex PCR; TCRdb keeps only in-frame clonotypes and omits some of them. The sample holds about 210,000 clones; about 84% are singletons and the top ten take approximately 4.6%. The sample consisted of PBMCs or T cells enriched from blood (not recorded which). These receptors originate from a man aged 25-45 years with acute COVID-19.

The count of this clone is one. This chain uses TRBV19 with TRBJ1-4; D is undetermined. The CDR3 is 15 amino acids. V was pared by 5 bases and J by 0 bases, with 10 bases between. The germline CDR1 and CDR2 sequences are LNHDA and SQIVND (reference sequence). The CDR3 DNA follows: TGTGCCAGTAGTCACTTTTTGGCAACTAATGAAAAACTGTTTTTT. Its protein product is CASSHFLATNEKLFF.

This rearrangement joins TRBV6-1 to TRBJ2-7, with 7 bases that match TRBD1. Germline loops: CDR1 MNHNS, CDR2 SASEGT. V trimming: 0 bases; J trimming: 6 bases; junction bases outside the gene matches: 8. The CDR3 is made up of 15 amino acids. CDR3 residues: CASSEAGRGRGEQYF. The CDR3 bases are TGTGCCAGCAGTGAAGCGGGAAGGGGGCGAGGCGAGCAGTACTTC.

V usage is TRBV10-3 and J usage is TRBJ1-1; tentative D call: TRBD1 (5 bases). The CDR3 has 13 residues. Trimming removed 5 bases from V and 1 base from J, with 8 bases in between. The V gene's germline CDR1 is ENHRY and CDR2 SYGVKD. The CDR3 region has the DNA TGTGCCATCAGTCCAGGACAGAACACTGAAGCTTTCTTT. Amino acid sequence: CAISPGQNTEAFF.

The V call is TRBV28, the J call TRBJ1-5; 7 positions match TRBD1. Germline loops: CDR1 MDHEN, CDR2 SYDVKM. The V and J ends lost 3 bases and 2 bases, in that order; junction bases with no gene match: 1. This CDR3 region has 14 residues. The CDR3 nucleotides are TGTGCCAGCAGTTTTGACAGGGGCAATCAGCCCCAGCATTTT. The encoded protein is CASSFDRGNQPQHF.

This chain joins TRBV18 and TRBJ2-2; no definite D call. This CDR3 comprises 15 residues. Germline CDR1 is KGHSH and CDR2 is LQKENI. Trimming pared 2 bases from V and 5 bases from J, leaving 12 bases between. CDR3: CASSPIQAGTGELFF. CDR3 bases: TGTGCCAGCTCACCAATCCAGGCTGGGACCGGGGAGCTGTTTTTT.

Only a few counts were recorded for this clone. V usage is TRBV9 and J usage is TRBJ1-5; D unresolved. V gave up 0 bases and J gave up 7 bases, with 11 bases separating them. The CDR3 sequence is 14 residues long. Germline V gene sequence: CDR1 SGDLS, CDR2 YYNGEE. The CDR3: CASSVVGVEQPQHF. CDR3 coding DNA: TGTGCCAGCAGCGTAGTGGGCGTAGAGCAGCCCCAGCATTTT.

The chain uses TRBV3-1 (or the pseudogene TRBV3-2) and TRBJ2-5; tentative D call: TRBD2 (5 bases). With 4 bases removed from V and 2 bases from J, the gap between germline ends came to 8 bases. The CDR3 has 13 amino acids. Germline CDR1 LGHDT, CDR2 YNNKEL (reference sequence). The CDR3, as DNA: TGTGCCAGCAGCCCGAGACTACAAGAGACCCAGTACTTC. This encodes CASSPRLQETQYF.

The CDR3 region is CASSLKGLGTQYF. For the CDR3, the DNA is TGTGCCAGCAGCTTAAAGGGGTTGGGGACCCAGTACTTC. The chain links TRBV13 to TRBJ2-5, with D possibly TRBD1 on 5 matching bases. The V gene's germline CDR1 is PRHDT and CDR2 FYEKMQ (reference sequence). The V gene lost 2 bases and the J gene lost 7 bases, with 11 bases spanning the gap. This CDR3 has 13 residues.

This clone was observed a few times. The chain links TRBV27 to TRBJ2-3; tentatively, D is TRBD1 (5 bases). This CDR3 is built from 16 residues. The germline V gene has CDR1 MNHEY and CDR2 SMNVEV (reference sequence). The V gene lost 5 bases and the J gene lost 0 bases, with 15 bases spanning the gap. Here the CDR3 DNA reads TGTGCCAGCAGTCCGATTGACAGTCCTAGCACAGATACGCAGTATTTT. As protein: CASSPIDSPSTDTQYF.

The CDR3 spells CASRETGGRSSTEAFF. As DNA, the CDR3 is TGTGCCAGTAGGGAAACAGGGGGCCGGTCGAGCACTGAAGCTTTCTTT. V gene TRBV19 combines with J gene TRBJ1-1; 9 bases match TRBD1. The CDR3 is made up of 16 amino acids. The germline CDR1 and CDR2 sequences are LNHDA and SQIVND (reference sequence). With V trimmed by 6 bases and J by 4 bases, 12 bases remained unmatched.

This rearrangement joins TRBV5-1 to TRBJ2-7; unclear D gene. CDR1 is SGHRS, CDR2 YFSETQ, per germline. Trimming stripped 2 bases from V and 6 bases from J, with 18 bases between. The CDR3 is 15 amino acids. The CDR3 coding sequence is TGCGCCAGCAGCTTAAGGTTTGAAAAGTCTAGCGAGCAGTACTTC. It encodes CASSLRFEKSSEQYF.

The genes are TRBV7-9 and TRBJ2-7; 8 bases are a match to TRBD1. CDR3 length: 17 amino acids. Trimming took 3 bases from V and 5 from J; bases not matched to a gene: 15. Germline-derived CDR1 and CDR2 are SEHNR and FQNEAQ (reference sequence). For the CDR3, the DNA is TGTGCCAGCAGCTTTAGTGTCTCCGGGACAGGTACCCACGAGCAGTACTTC. This encodes CASSFSVSGTGTHEQYF. The full variable domain, its missing parts supplied by reference TRBV7-9 and TRBJ2-7, is DTGVSQNPRHKITKRGQNVTFRCDPISEHNRLYWYRQTLGQGPEFLTYFQNEAQLEKSRLLSDRFSAERPKGSFSTLEIQRTEQGDSAMYLCASSFSVSGTGTHEQYFGPGTRLTVT.

This rearrangement joins TRBV9 to TRBJ1-2; 7 nucleotides align to TRBD1. CDR1 SGDLS and CDR2 YYNGEE come from the germline V gene. The ends lost 4 bases at V and 4 bases at J; junction bases unmatched: 4. CDR3 length equals 13 residues. CDR3 residues: CASSTGASYGYTF. Written as DNA, the CDR3 is TGTGCCAGCAGCACAGGGGCAAGCTATGGCTACACCTTC.

The chain has TRBV6-5 and TRBJ2-7, with TRBD1 identical over 9 bases. Per germline, CDR1 MNHEY and CDR2 SVGAGI. The CDR3 sequence is 15 residues long. With V trimmed by 2 bases and J by 7 bases, 9 bases remained unmatched. The chain's CDR3 is CASSYAATGGREQYF. CDR3 DNA sequence: TGTGCCAGCAGTTACGCCGCGACAGGGGGTCGGGAGCAGTACTTC.

CDR3 sequence (DNA): TGTGCCAGCAGTACCCCAGCTGAAGCTTTCTTT. The encoded protein is CASSTPAEAFF. The chain carries TRBV6-6 and TRBJ1-1; D not certain. The CDR3 extends over 11 amino acids. Germline V lookup: CDR1 MNHNY, CDR2 SVGAGI (reference sequence). Trimming removed 5 bases from V and 6 bases from J, with 7 bases in between.

Written as DNA, the CDR3 is TGTGCCAGCAGCAGTCCCGGGACAGAGAACACTGAAGCTTTCTTT. Protein sequence: CASSSPGTENTEAFF. The chain has TRBV7-9 and TRBJ1-1; TRBD1 matches 7 bases. The V segment lost 5 bases and the J segment 1 base; nucleotides outside the gene matches: 7. This CDR3 is built from 15 residues. The germline gives CDR1 SEHNR, CDR2 FQNEAQ (reference sequence).

This chain joins TRBV27 and TRBJ1-1, with 12 bases aligning to TRBD1. Trimming cost V 3 bases and J 0 bases; bases outside gene matches: 2. The CDR3 consists of 16 residues. The germline V gene has CDR1 MNHEY and CDR2 SMNVEV (reference sequence). CDR3 loop: CASSFGTGGMNTEAFF. CDR3 nucleotides: TGTGCCAGCAGTTTTGGGACAGGGGGCATGAACACTGAAGCTTTCTTT.